Sequencing of this TCR beta chain was carried out in a study of T cells in Graves' hyperthyroidism and ophthalmopathy. Overall study findings and caveats: Ophthalmopathy was identified by the model a median around 6.9 months ahead of onset.

There were TCR beta CDR3 regions amplified from RNA transcripts. The HTBI primer set drove a first-round RT-PCR of the TCR CDR3. TCRdb redid the calling of the multiplex PCR reads with MiXCR, one entry per CDR3 protein. The profile covers about 700,000 distinct CDR3 sequences, with roughly 46% appearing a single time and less than 9% taken by the ten largest. The germline CDR1 and CDR2 sequences are SQVTM and ANQGSEA. The CDR3 consists of 15 residues. The trim removed 6 bases at V and 7 bases at J, leaving 12 bases unmatched. A remark on this clonotype: Its specificity is unknown. A much larger clonotype is one base distant, so this may be a read error.

The chain carries TRBV29-1 and TRBJ2-2; 9 positions match TRBD1. Sequencing input: peripheral blood or thyroid tissue (not recorded which). The sequence was collected from an adult man with Graves' disease, either hyperthyroidism or ophthalmopathy (not recorded which). CDR3 amino acids: CSVVAGTGFDGELFF. CDR3 nucleotides: TGCAGCGTAGTTGCCGGGACAGGGTTTGACGGGGAGCTGTTTTTT.